The 18 T cell receptor beta chains below come from one sample, sequenced in a study of blood T cell repertoires in COVID-19. Clones were read by immunoSEQ multiplex PCR, and TCRdb kept only the in-frame ones, dropping some. The sample holds 170,000 or so clones; about 82% are singletons and the top ten take 5.5% to 7%. Sequencing input: peripheral blood. The receptors stem from a man aged 45-65 years with active or convalescent COVID-19.

The chain carries TRBV7-9 and TRBJ2-5; D perhaps matches TRBD2 (5 bases). The germline CDR1 and CDR2 sequences are SEHNR and FQNEAQ (reference sequence). CDR3 size: 14 residues. Trimming cost V 7 bases and J 3 bases, with 15 bases left between them. DNA of the CDR3: TGTGCCAGCACAAGGACCGGGGTCGAAGAGACCCAGTACTTC. Protein sequence: CASTRTGVEETQYF. Full variable domain (outside the CDR3, taken from reference TRBV7-9 and TRBJ2-5): DTGVSQNPRHKITKRGQNVTFRCDPISEHNRLYWYRQTLGQGPEFLTYFQNEAQLEKSRLLSDRFSAERPKGSFSTLEIQRTEQGDSAMYLCASTRTGVEETQYFGPGTRLLVL.

This clone was detected only a few times. This chain connects TRBV7-3 to TRBJ1-1; the D gene is possibly TRBD1 (6 bases). The V and J ends lost 8 bases and 0 bases respectively, with 16 bases between them. This CDR3 has 15 amino acids. Germline V gene data show CDR1 as SGHTA and CDR2 as FQGTGA. The CDR3 bases are TGTGCCAGCCCCGGCGGGGGGCGGGTGAACACTGAAGCTTTCTTT. Its protein product is CASPGGGRVNTEAFF.

CDR3 loop: CASSLRTSGSTDTQYF. As DNA, the CDR3 is TGCGCCAGCAGCCTTCGGACTAGCGGGAGTACAGATACGCAGTATTTT. This rearrangement joins TRBV4-1 to TRBJ2-3; the match to TRBD2 covers 13 bases. V gave up 4 bases and J gave up 3 bases; unmatched junction bases: 4. Per the germline V gene, CDR1 is MGHRA and CDR2 is YSYEKL. The CDR3 runs to 16 residues.

The chain carries TRBV3-1 (or the pseudogene TRBV3-2) and TRBJ2-2; 8 nucleotides align to TRBD2. The CDR3 extends over 17 amino acids. V gave up 2 bases and J gave up 3 bases; unmatched junction bases: 8. The germline V gene encodes CDR1 LGHDT and CDR2 YNNKEL (reference sequence). This chain's CDR3 is CASSQSPGGPDTGELFF. The CDR3 coding sequence is TGTGCCAGCAGCCAATCGCCGGGGGGGCCAGACACCGGGGAGCTGTTTTTT.

The chain joins TRBV18 to TRBJ2-5, with no clear D. The V gene's germline CDR1 is KGHSH and CDR2 LQKENI. Trimming took off 4 bases at V and 2 bases at J, with 11 bases between the two ends. The CDR3 covers 14 residues. The CDR3 loop is CASSLRDWQETQYF. DNA for the CDR3: TGTGCCAGCTCACTCCGAGACTGGCAAGAGACCCAGTACTTC.

This clone was detected once. The rearrangement uses TRBV5-8 and TRBJ2-2; no definite D call. V was clipped by 4 bases and J by 5 bases, with 9 bases between them. The germline V gene encodes CDR1 SGHTS and CDR2 YDEGEE. The CDR3 consists of 13 residues. This CDR3 reads CASSAWSTGELFF. The CDR3 nucleotides read TGTGCCAGCAGCGCGTGGAGTACCGGGGAGCTGTTTTTT.

The chain recombines TRBV5-1 with TRBJ2-2; tentatively, D is TRBD2 (5 bases). The CDR3 is 15 amino acids. Germline V gives CDR1 SGHRS, CDR2 YFSETQ. Trimming took off 0 bases at V and 5 bases at J, with 11 bases between the two ends. The CDR3 reads CASSLVDSSTGELFF. The CDR3 region has the DNA TGCGCCAGCAGCTTGGTGGACTCGAGTACCGGGGAGCTGTTTTTT.

The chain is built from TRBV4-3 and TRBJ2-5, with 7 positions matching TRBD1. CDR1 is LGHNA and CDR2 is YSLEER in the germline V gene. This CDR3 region has 15 residues. V lost 0 bases and J lost 7; bases outside the gene matches: 8. The CDR3 loop is CASSQDPGRGLTQYF. CDR3 DNA: TGCGCCAGCAGCCAAGATCCGGGTAGGGGGCTGACCCAGTACTTC.

The chain links TRBV7-2 to TRBJ2-3, with D possibly TRBD2 on 5 matching bases. The CDR3 spans 15 residues. Looked up from germline, CDR1 is SGHTA and CDR2 is FQGNSA. V lost 0 bases and J lost 5, with 12 bases in between. CDR3: CASSLAGIAGDTQYF. CDR3 DNA sequence: TGTGCCAGCAGCTTAGCCGGGATAGCCGGAGATACGCAGTATTTT.

The V gene is TRBV18, the J gene TRBJ1-3, with D tentatively TRBD1 (5 bases). Germline V gene data show CDR1 as KGHSH and CDR2 as LQKENI. The CDR3 covers 15 residues. Trimming took 4 bases from V and 1 from J, leaving 11 bases between them. The CDR3 nucleotides are TGTGCCAGCTCACGGGGGGACGGATCTGGAAACACCATATATTTT. Translation: CASSRGDGSGNTIYF.

The chain joins TRBV24-1 to TRBJ2-7, with D perhaps TRBD1 (6 bases). The CDR3 runs 15 residues. V shed 7 bases and J shed 6 bases, with 21 bases lying between them. Germline-derived CDR1 and CDR2 are KGHDR and SFDVKD. CDR3 bases: TGTGCCACCAGCCAACAGGGACGAGGTACCCGCGAGCAGTACTTC. It translates to CATSQQGRGTREQYF.

CDR3 sequence: CASSGQGAYTEAFF. In DNA form, the CDR3 reads TGTGCCAGCAGCGGACAGGGGGCCTACACTGAAGCTTTCTTT. This sequence joins TRBV28 and TRBJ1-1, with 11 bases fitting TRBD1. The CDR3 loop spans 14 amino acids. The trim removed 6 bases at V and 3 bases at J, leaving 3 bases unmatched. Germline-derived CDR1 and CDR2 are MDHEN and SYDVKM.

The chain joins TRBV19 to TRBJ2-7; D ambiguous. This CDR3 region has 13 residues. The V end lost 10 bases, the J end lost 1 base, and 14 bases lay between the germline ends. Germline lookup yields CDR1 LNHDA and CDR2 SQIVND (reference sequence). This CDR3 reads CATSRGLSYEQYF. In DNA form, the CDR3 reads TGTGCCACCAGCCGCGGATTATCCTACGAGCAGTACTTC.

CDR3 DNA sequence: TGTGCCAGTAGTCCTCAGGACAGGCGTCTCTCTGGAAACACCATATATTTT. This codes for CASSPQDRRLSGNTIYF. The rearrangement uses TRBV19 and TRBJ1-3; TRBD1 matches 7 bases. The CDR3 spans 17 residues. Germline trimming cut 5 bases from V and 0 bases from J; bases unmatched to any gene: 10. Per germline, CDR1 LNHDA and CDR2 SQIVND (reference sequence).

V and J are TRBV7-9 and TRBJ2-2; possible D gene TRBD2, 5 bases. CDR3 size: 14 residues. Germline CDR1 and CDR2: SEHNR and FQNEAQ (reference sequence). The V end lost 4 bases, the J end lost 3 bases, and 9 bases lay between the germline ends. The CDR3 bases are TGTGCCAGCAGCTGGAGCGGTGACACCGGGGAGCTGTTTTTT. Translated: CASSWSGDTGELFF.

The rearrangement links TRBV7-9 to TRBJ2-5; D might be TRBD2 (6 bases). CDR3 length: 16 amino acids. The V gene's germline CDR1 is SEHNR and CDR2 FQNEAQ (reference sequence). Trimming pared 7 bases from V and 2 bases from J, leaving 20 bases between. The CDR3 loop reads CASTTLSRGYQETQYF. CDR3 in DNA: TGTGCCAGCACCACGTTAAGCCGGGGGTATCAAGAGACCCAGTACTTC. The full variable domain, rest sourced from reference TRBV7-9 and TRBJ2-5, is DTGVSQNPRHKITKRGQNVTFRCDPISEHNRLYWYRQTLGQGPEFLTYFQNEAQLEKSRLLSDRFSAERPKGSFSTLEIQRTEQGDSAMYLCASTTLSRGYQETQYFGPGTRLLVL.

On this clone: Other DNA sequences from this sample encode an identical CDR3 as well. The J gene is TRBJ1-1, the V gene TRBV6-5, with D perhaps TRBD1 (6 bases). The CDR3 length is 14 residues. V lost 0 bases to trimming and J lost 4 bases, with 9 bases between them. The germline V gene has CDR1 MNHEY and CDR2 SVGAGI. The CDR3 sequence: CASSYSSRGTEAFF. Here the CDR3 DNA reads TGTGCCAGCAGTTACTCGTCCAGGGGCACTGAAGCTTTCTTT.

The chain has TRBV28 and TRBJ1-4; D gene uncertain. Trimming shortened V by 5 bases and J by 7 bases, and 11 bases separated the two germline ends. Per the germline V gene, CDR1 is MDHEN and CDR2 is SYDVKM. The CDR3 spans 13 residues. The CDR3 DNA follows: TGTGCCAGCAGTCGGGGAACCTTTGAAAAACTGTTTTTT. Amino acid sequence: CASSRGTFEKLFF.